This record looks at one TCR beta chain sequence and its context. The antigen remains undetermined. Sequence at one end of the junction differs from germline and may be a read error. These data originate in a study of blood T cells in healthy people across ages. The CDR3 is 13 amino acids. Findings of the study overall: Naive T cell percentage by flow cytometry tracked strongly with beta diversity. Greater diversity and more naive CD4+ cells were seen in long-lived donors than in aged donors.

Using a J-beta primer mix together with a sample-barcoded 5' primer, a second PCR was run for roughly 6 to 12 cycles. Samples each returned at least 2.5 million CDR3-containing paired-end reads. TCRdb independently ran MiXCR on the 5' RACE reads; one entry per CDR3 protein. The data contain under 850,000 distinct CDR3 sequences, about 37% of them singletons. For every donor, a draw yielded approximately 9.9 milliliters of peripheral blood. This clonotype was obtained from a young man in good health. The sample was blood. The chain employs TRBV12-3 or TRBV12-4 and TRBJ2-1; D gene ambiguous. The CDR3 DNA follows: TGTGTCAGCAGTGGTCAGTCCTACAATGAGCAGTTCTTC. Its protein product is CVSSGQSYNEQFF.